This TCR beta chain is from a study of blood T cell repertoires in COVID-19. Study overall: From the United States, Italy and Spain came samples of acute and convalescent COVID-19.

Participants were aged about 18 to 90 years, lived in over 20 US areas, and enrolled virtually. Researchers sorted participants into cohorts using their self-reported clinical history. Under the authors' procedure: Amplification of reference gene primers was used by the study to estimate nucleated cell counts. The protocol was immunoSEQ multiplex PCR, while the TCRdb copy is restricted to in-frame clones and leaves out a portion. The DNA gave D and trimming, while V, J and clone size come from that table. Here the sample spans some 210,000 clones, 80% to 85% being singletons. V lost 4 bases, J lost 3 bases, and 3 bases stayed unmatched. CDR1 MDHEN and CDR2 SYDVKM come from the germline V gene. The CDR3 sequence is 15 residues long.

The receptor was isolated from a woman between 50 and 59 years old with acute COVID-19. The chain couples TRBV28 to TRBJ2-6; 7 bases map to TRBD1. Sequencing was carried out using PBMCs or T cells enriched from blood (not recorded which). This CDR3 is CASSYTGVGANVLTF. CDR3 bases: TGTGCCAGCAGTTATACAGGGGTTGGGGCCAACGTCCTGACTTTC.